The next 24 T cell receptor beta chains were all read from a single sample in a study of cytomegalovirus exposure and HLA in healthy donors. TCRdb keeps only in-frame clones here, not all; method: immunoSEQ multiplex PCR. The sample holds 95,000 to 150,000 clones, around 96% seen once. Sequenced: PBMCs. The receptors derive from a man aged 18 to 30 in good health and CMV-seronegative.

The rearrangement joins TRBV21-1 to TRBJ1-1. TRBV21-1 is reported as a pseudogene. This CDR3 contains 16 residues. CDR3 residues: CASSKALDKSGSEAFF. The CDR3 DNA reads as TGTGCCAGCAGCAAAGCTCTCGATAAGTCCGGGTCTGAAGCTTTCTTT.

This CDR3 is CASRTSGTQETQYF. The CDR3 nucleotides are TGTGCCAGCAGGACTAGCGGTACTCAAGAGACCCAGTACTTC. The chain has TRBV6-6 and TRBJ2-5; 9 positions match TRBD2. With V trimmed by 6 bases and J by 2 bases, 4 bases remained unmatched. Germline V gene sequence: CDR1 MNHNY, CDR2 SVGAGI (reference sequence). CDR3 length equals 14 residues.

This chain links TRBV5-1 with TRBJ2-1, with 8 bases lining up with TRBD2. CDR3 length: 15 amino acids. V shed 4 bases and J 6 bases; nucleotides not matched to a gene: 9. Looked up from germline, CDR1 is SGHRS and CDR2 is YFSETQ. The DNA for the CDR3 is TGCGCCAGCAGCCCCAGCGGGAGCCCCTTCAATGAGCAGTTCTTC. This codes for CASSPSGSPFNEQFF.

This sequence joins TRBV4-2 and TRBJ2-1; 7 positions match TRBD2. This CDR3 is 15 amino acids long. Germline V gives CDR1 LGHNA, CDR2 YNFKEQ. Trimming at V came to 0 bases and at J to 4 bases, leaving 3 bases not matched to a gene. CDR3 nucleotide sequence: TGTGCCAGCAGCCAAGAGCGGGAGCGGTACAATGAGCAGTTCTTC. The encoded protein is CASSQERERYNEQFF.

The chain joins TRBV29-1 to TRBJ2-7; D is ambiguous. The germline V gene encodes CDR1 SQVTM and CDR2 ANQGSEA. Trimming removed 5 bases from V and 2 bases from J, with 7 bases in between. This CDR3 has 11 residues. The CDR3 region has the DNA TGCAGCGTTAGTGAGGCCTACGAGCAGTACTTC. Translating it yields CSVSEAYEQYF.

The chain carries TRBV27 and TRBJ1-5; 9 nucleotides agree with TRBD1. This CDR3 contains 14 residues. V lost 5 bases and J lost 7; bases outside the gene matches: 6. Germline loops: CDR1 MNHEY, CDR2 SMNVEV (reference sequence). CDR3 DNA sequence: TGTGCCAGCAGTCCGGACAGGGGTGACCAGCCCCAGCATTTT. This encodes CASSPDRGDQPQHF.

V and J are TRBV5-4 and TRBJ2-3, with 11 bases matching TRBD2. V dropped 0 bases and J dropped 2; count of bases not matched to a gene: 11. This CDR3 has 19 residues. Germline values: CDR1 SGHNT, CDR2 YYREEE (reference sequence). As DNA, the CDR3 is TGTGCCAGCAGCTTGGCCGGTAAGCTAGCGGGAGGCCTCACAGATACGCAGTATTTT. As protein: CASSLAGKLAGGLTDTQYF.

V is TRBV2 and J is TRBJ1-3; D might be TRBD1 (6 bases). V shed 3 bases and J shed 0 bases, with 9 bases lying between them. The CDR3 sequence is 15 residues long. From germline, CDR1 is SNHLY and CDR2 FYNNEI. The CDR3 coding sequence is TGTGCCAGCAGTGACAGGGGTAGCTCTGGAAACACCATATATTTT. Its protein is CASSDRGSSGNTIYF.

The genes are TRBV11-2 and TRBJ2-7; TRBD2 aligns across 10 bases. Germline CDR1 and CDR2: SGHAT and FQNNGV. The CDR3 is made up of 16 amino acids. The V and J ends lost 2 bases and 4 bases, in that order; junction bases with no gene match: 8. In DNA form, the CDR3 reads TGTGCCAGCAGCTTACGTGGACTAGCGGTTTCATACGAGCAGTACTTC. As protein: CASSLRGLAVSYEQYF.

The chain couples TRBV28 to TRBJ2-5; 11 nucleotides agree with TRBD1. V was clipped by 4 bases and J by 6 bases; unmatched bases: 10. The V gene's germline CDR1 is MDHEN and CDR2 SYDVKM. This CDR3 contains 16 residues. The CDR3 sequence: CASSSPGTGGMKTQYF. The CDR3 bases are TGTGCCAGCAGTTCTCCTGGGACAGGGGGGATGAAGACCCAGTACTTC.

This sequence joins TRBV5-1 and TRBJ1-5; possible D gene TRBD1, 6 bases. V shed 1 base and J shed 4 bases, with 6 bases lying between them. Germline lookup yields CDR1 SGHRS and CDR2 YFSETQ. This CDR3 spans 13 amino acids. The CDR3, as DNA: TGCGCCAGCAGCTTGACAGGGAATCAGCCCCAGCATTTT. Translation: CASSLTGNQPQHF.

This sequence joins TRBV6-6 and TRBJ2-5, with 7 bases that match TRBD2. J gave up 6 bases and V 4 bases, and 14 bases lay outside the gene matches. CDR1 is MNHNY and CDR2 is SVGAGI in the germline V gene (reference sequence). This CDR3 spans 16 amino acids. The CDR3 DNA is TGTGCCAGCAGTTCCCCAGCGGGACCTCTTGAAAAGACCCAGTACTTC. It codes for CASSSPAGPLEKTQYF.

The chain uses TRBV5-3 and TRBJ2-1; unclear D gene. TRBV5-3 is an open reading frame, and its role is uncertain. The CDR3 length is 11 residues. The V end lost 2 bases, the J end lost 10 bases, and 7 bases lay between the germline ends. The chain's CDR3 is CARSLKREQFF. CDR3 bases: TGTGCCAGAAGCTTAAAGAGGGAGCAGTTCTTC.

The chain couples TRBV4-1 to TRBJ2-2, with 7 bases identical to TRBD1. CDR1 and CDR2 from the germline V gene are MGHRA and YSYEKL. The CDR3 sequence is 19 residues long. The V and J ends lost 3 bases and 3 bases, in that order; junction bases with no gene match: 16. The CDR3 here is CASSHQGVSGTLDTGELFF. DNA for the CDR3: TGCGCCAGCAGCCACCAGGGGGTCTCCGGGACGTTGGACACCGGGGAGCTGTTTTTT.

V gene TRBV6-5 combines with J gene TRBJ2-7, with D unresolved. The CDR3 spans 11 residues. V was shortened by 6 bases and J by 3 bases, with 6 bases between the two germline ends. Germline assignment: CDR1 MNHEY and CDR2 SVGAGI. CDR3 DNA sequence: TGTGCCAGCAGGACTTTCTACGAGCAGTACTTC. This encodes CASRTFYEQYF.

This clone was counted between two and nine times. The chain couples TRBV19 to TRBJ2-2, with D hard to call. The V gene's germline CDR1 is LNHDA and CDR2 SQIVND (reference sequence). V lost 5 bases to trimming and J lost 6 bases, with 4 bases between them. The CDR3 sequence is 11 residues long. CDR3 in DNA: TGTGCCAGTAGTCTTGCCGGGGAGCTGTTTTTT. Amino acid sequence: CASSLAGELFF. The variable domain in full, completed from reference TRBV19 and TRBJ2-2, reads DGGITQSPKYLFRKEGQNVTLSCEQNLNHDAMYWYRQDPGQGLRLIYYSQIVNDFQKGDIAEGYSVSREKKESFPLTVTSAQKNPTAFYLCASSLAGELFFGEGSRLTVL.

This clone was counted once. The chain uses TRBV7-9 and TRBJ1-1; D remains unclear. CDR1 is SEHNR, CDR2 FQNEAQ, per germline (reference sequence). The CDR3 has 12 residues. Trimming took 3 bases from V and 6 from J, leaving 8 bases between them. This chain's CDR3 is CASSFGESEAFF. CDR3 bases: TGTGCCAGCAGCTTCGGGGAATCTGAAGCTTTCTTT.

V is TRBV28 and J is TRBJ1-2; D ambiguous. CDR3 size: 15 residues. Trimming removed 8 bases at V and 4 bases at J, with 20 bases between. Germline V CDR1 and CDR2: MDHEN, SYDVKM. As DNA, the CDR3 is TGTGCCAGCTTCGCCCCCGGGGTGGGGAGCTATGGCTACACCTTC. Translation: CASFAPGVGSYGYTF.

CDR3 bases: TGTGCCAGCAGCTTAGGACCCGGGACAGCTCACAATGAGCAGTTCTTC. Its protein is CASSLGPGTAHNEQFF. V and J are TRBV7-6 and TRBJ2-1, with 7 bases matching TRBD1. The V and J ends lost 1 base and 5 bases, in that order; junction bases with no gene match: 8. The CDR3 extends over 16 amino acids. The V gene's germline CDR1 is SGHVS and CDR2 FNYEAQ.

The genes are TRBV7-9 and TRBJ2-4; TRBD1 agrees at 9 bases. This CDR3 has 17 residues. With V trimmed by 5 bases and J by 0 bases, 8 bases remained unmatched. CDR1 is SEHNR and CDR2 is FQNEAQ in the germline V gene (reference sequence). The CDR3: CASSIAGTGLAKNIQYF. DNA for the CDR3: TGTGCCAGCAGCATCGCCGGGACAGGGCTAGCCAAAAACATTCAGTACTTC.

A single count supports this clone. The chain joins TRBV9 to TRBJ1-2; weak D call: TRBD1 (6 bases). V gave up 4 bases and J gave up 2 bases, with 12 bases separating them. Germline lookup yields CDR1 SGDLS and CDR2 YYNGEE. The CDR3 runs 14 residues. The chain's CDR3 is CASSPGVENYGYTF. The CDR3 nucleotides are TGTGCCAGCAGCCCAGGGGTAGAGAACTATGGCTACACCTTC.

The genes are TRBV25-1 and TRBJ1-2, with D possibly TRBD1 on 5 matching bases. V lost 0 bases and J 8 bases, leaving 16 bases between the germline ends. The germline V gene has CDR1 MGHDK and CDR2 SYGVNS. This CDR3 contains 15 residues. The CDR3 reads CASSEYDKGLGGYTF. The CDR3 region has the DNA TGTGCCAGCAGTGAATACGATAAGGGGTTGGGAGGCTACACCTTC.

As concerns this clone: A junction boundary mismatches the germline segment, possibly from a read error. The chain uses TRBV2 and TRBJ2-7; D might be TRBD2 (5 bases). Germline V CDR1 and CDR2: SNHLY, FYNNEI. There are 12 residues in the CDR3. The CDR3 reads CAGSEGPYEQYF. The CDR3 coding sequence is TGTGCCGGCAGTGAGGGCCCCTACGAGCAGTACTTC.

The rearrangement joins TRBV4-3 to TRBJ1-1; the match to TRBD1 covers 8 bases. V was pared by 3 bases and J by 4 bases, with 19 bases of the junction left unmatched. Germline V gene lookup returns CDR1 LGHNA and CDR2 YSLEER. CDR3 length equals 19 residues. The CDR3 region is CASSHFPGTTGGSGTEAFF. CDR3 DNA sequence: TGCGCCAGCAGCCATTTCCCCGGGACCACAGGGGGATCCGGCACTGAAGCTTTCTTT.